Listed below are T cell receptor beta chains from one sample, sequenced in a study of a mutant IDH1 vaccine in newly diagnosed glioma. Sequencing used immunoSEQ multiplex PCR; TCRdb keeps in-frame clones, though not all of them. The repertoire holds 30,000 or so clones, with about 86% as singletons. These receptors' targets are unknown. The sequenced sample was PBMCs, obtained from a glioma patient whose treatment included an IDH1 peptide vaccine. The receptors were sampled from a man aged 25 to 45 with glioma. Both conserved end residues are part of each CDR3. Fields, in order: V gene, J gene, D gene, clone size, CDR3 protein, CDR3 DNA. A D gene is named only where the DNA matches it firmly. The size of a clone is reported for some rows only, either as once, few or many, or as a class for expanded clones.

>TRBV7-2|TRBJ2-1|-|-
CASSLGVGPVNYEQFF
TGTGCCAGCAGCTTAGGGGTGGGGCCGGTAAACTATGAGCAGTTCTTC
>TRBV28|TRBJ2-2|TRBD1|-
CASRRTGTGSSGELFF
TGTGCCAGCAGGAGGACCGGGACAGGGTCCTCCGGGGAGCTGTTTTTT
>TRBV4-1|TRBJ1-2|TRBD1|-
CASSRGDRGNYGYTF
TGCGCCAGCAGCCGAGGAGACAGGGGAAACTATGGCTACACCTTC
>TRBV4-1|TRBJ2-5|TRBD2|-
CASSPWVAGAPPSQYF
TGCGCCAGCAGCCCCTGGGTAGCGGGCGCCCCCCCGTCCCAGTACTTC
>TRBV6-5|TRBJ2-7|-|-
CASSPPQGGRLF
TGTGCCAGCAGTCCACCCCAGGGCGGACGCCTCTTC
>TRBV19|TRBJ2-7|-|-
CASSTPGHKPYEQYF
TGTGCCAGTAGTACTCCGGGACACAAACCCTACGAGCAGTACTTC
>TRBV27|TRBJ1-3|-|-
CASSYQSSGNTIYF
TGTGCCAGCAGTTACCAGAGCTCTGGAAACACCATATATTTT
>TRBV28|TRBJ1-2|-|-
CASSPPDVNYGYTF
TGTGCCAGCAGTCCCCCCGACGTTAACTATGGCTACACCTTC
>TRBV9|TRBJ1-3|-|-
CASSGGLESGNTIYF
TGTGCCAGCAGCGGGGGGTTAGAGTCTGGAAACACCATATATTTT
>TRBV5-4|TRBJ1-1|-|large
CASSAQRGTEAFF
TGTGCCAGCAGCGCGCAACGGGGCACTGAAGCTTTCTTT
>TRBV5-3|TRBJ1-6|-|-
CARSPGGSPLHF
TGTGCCAGAAGCCCGGGAGGTTCACCCCTCCACTTT
>TRBV14|TRBJ2-7|-|-
CASSRGRSQSYEQYF
TGTGCCAGCAGCCGCGGAAGGAGTCAGTCCTACGAGCAGTACTTC
>TRBV30|TRBJ2-3|-|few
CAWSVPAVGYTDTQYF
TGTGCCTGGAGTGTACCGGCAGTAGGTTACACAGATACGCAGTATTTT
>TRBV19|TRBJ1-2|TRBD1|once
CATGTGDYYGYTF
TGTGCCACCGGGACAGGGGATTACTATGGCTACACCTTC
>TRBV5-1|TRBJ2-5|-|-
CASSLGTDLQETQYF
TGCGCCAGCAGCTTGGGGACAGACCTCCAAGAGACCCAGTACTTC
>TRBV27|TRBJ1-5|-|-
CASSLYDSNQPQHF
TGTGCCAGCAGTTTATATGACAGTAATCAGCCCCAGCATTTT
>TRBV19|TRBJ2-1|TRBD2|-
CASSRAGGPPYNEQFF
TGTGCCAGTAGTCGCGCGGGGGGGCCTCCCTACAATGAGCAGTTCTTC
>TRBV6-1|TRBJ1-5|TRBD1|-
CASSGDSTSGNQPQHF
TGTGCCAGCAGTGGGGACAGCACTAGCGGGAATCAGCCCCAGCATTTT
>TRBV30|TRBJ2-5|TRBD1|-
CAMVPGQDVGQETQYF
TGTGCCATGGTTCCGGGACAGGATGTCGGACAAGAGACCCAGTACTTC
>TRBV7-9|TRBJ2-1|-|once
CASSSSLDGRSEQFF
TGTGCCAGCAGCAGCAGCTTAGATGGGAGGAGTGAGCAGTTCTTC
>TRBV5-1|TRBJ1-1|-|-
CASSLTGYTEAFF
TGCGCCAGCAGCTTGACTGGGTACACTGAAGCTTTCTTT
>TRBV27|TRBJ2-7|TRBD2|-
CATLRVGGRAYEQYF
TGTGCCACCCTAAGAGTAGGCGGGAGAGCCTACGAGCAGTACTTC
>TRBV5-1|TRBJ2-7|-|-
CASSLDYSYEQYF
TGCGCCAGCAGCTTGGACTACTCCTACGAGCAGTACTTC
>TRBV29-1|TRBJ2-7|-|-
CSTYGPSYEQYF
TGCAGCACCTACGGGCCCTCCTACGAGCAGTACTTC
>TRBV10-2|TRBJ2-3|TRBD1|-
CASGQGAIDTQYF
TGCGCCAGCGGACAGGGCGCTATAGATACGCAGTATTTT
>TRBV10-3|TRBJ1-5|TRBD1|-
CAISEGTGFDQPQHF
TGTGCCATCAGTGAGGGGACAGGGTTTGATCAGCCCCAGCATTTT
>TRBV29-1|TRBJ2-7|TRBD1|-
CSVAFYRGVDYEQYF
TGCAGCGTTGCATTCTACAGGGGAGTGGACTACGAGCAGTACTTC
>TRBV10-3|TRBJ2-3|TRBD2|once
CAISPGLAGGPSDTQYF
TGTGCCATCAGTCCGGGACTAGCGGGGGGGCCGAGTGACACGCAGTATTTT
>TRBV6-6|TRBJ2-3|-|-
CASRRGSSTDTQYF
TGTGCCAGCAGACGCGGATCTAGCACAGATACGCAGTATTTT
>TRBV6-6|TRBJ2-7|TRBD2|once
CASSISGLYEEQYF
TGTGCCAGCAGTATTAGCGGGTTGTACGAGGAGCAGTACTTC
>TRBV5-5|TRBJ1-1|TRBD1|-
CASSSRTGGENTEAFF
TGTGCCAGCAGCAGCCGGACAGGGGGCGAGAACACTGAAGCTTTCTTT
>TRBV7-2|TRBJ2-2|TRBD2|-
CASSPPGLEGAGELFF
TGTGCCAGCAGCCCGCCGGGACTAGAGGGAGCCGGGGAGCTGTTTTTT
>TRBV5-4|TRBJ2-1|-|-
CASSVRASDYNEQFF
TGTGCCAGCAGCGTCCGTGCTAGCGACTACAATGAGCAGTTCTTC
>TRBV7-2|TRBJ1-1|-|-
CASSPVNTEAFF
TGTGCCAGCAGCCCGGTGAACACTGAAGCTTTCTTT
>TRBV7-8|TRBJ2-7|-|-
CASSSYREGSEQYF
TGTGCCAGCAGCTCTTACAGGGAAGGAAGCGAGCAGTACTTC
>TRBV28|TRBJ1-2|-|-
CASRIGGNGYTF
TGTGCCAGCAGGATTGGAGGGAATGGCTACACCTTC
>TRBV29-1|TRBJ2-2|-|-
CSVVANGELFF
TGCAGCGTTGTGGCTAACGGGGAGCTGTTTTTT
>TRBV7-8|TRBJ1-4|TRBD1|-
CASSLRQGSEKLFF
TGTGCCAGCAGCTTAAGACAGGGGAGCGAAAAACTGTTTTTT
>TRBV28|TRBJ2-2|TRBD1|-
CASSFQGAAGELFF
TGTGCCAGCAGTTTCCAGGGGGCCGCCGGGGAGCTGTTTTTT
>TRBV21-1|TRBJ1-5|-|-
CASSTDRPHNQPQHF
TGTGCCAGCAGCACGGACAGGCCCCACAATCAGCCCCAGCATTTT
>TRBV27|TRBJ1-4|TRBD1|-
CASTPFGTDNEKLFF
TGTGCCAGCACCCCTTTTGGGACAGATAATGAAAAACTGTTTTTT
>TRBV2|TRBJ2-5|-|-
CASSIETQYF
TGTGCCAGCAGTATCGAGACCCAGTACTTC
>TRBV10-1|TRBJ1-1|-|-
CASRNGGSDTEAFF
TGCGCCAGCAGAAACGGGGGTTCCGACACTGAAGCTTTCTTT
>TRBV7-8|TRBJ1-5|TRBD1|-
CASSQDRDLFGNQPQHF
TGTGCCAGCAGCCAGGACAGGGACCTATTTGGCAATCAGCCCCAGCATTTT
>TRBV30|TRBJ2-1|-|-
CAWSPPPGSSYNEQFF
TGTGCCTGGAGTCCACCTCCAGGGAGCTCCTACAATGAGCAGTTCTTC
>TRBV30|TRBJ2-1|-|-
CAWSGGYYNEQFF
TGTGCCTGGAGTGGGGGGTACTACAATGAGCAGTTCTTC
>TRBV7-9|TRBJ1-1|-|few
CASSLILGGSTEAFF
TGTGCCAGCAGCTTAATTCTCGGGGGGAGCACTGAAGCTTTCTTT
>TRBV28|TRBJ1-2|-|once
CASSLTPRPYGYTF
TGTGCCAGCAGTTTAACCCCTCGGCCCTATGGCTACACCTTC
>TRBV9|TRBJ2-5|TRBD2|-
CASSPSGEGETQYF
TGTGCCAGCAGCCCTAGCGGGGAGGGGGAGACCCAGTACTTC
>TRBV6-1|TRBJ2-1|-|-
CASRSPRAEYNEQFF
TGTGCCAGCAGGAGCCCTAGGGCGGAATACAATGAGCAGTTCTTC
>TRBV30|TRBJ2-5|-|-
CAWKAAEETQYF
TGTGCCTGGAAGGCGGCCGAAGAGACCCAGTACTTC